This T cell receptor (beta chain) was sequenced in a study of CD8+ T cells in alopecia areata (dated by TCRdb to the late 2010s). Some background on the complete study: The treated patients took part in an open-label pilot trial in which moderate-to-severe alopecia areata was treated with oral tofacitinib at 5 to 10 mg twice daily. Tofacitinib was given for 6 to 18 months, followed by 6 months of follow-up off drug to assess delayed response and recurrence. Disease severity in treated patients was measured with the SALT score, which quantifies the percentage of affected scalp surface area. The study used high-throughput TCRbeta sequencing to examine T cell clonal expansion in alopecia areata, in both the C3H/HeJ mouse model and human patients. In humans, TCRbeta sequencing was performed on scalp tissue and on sorted CD4+ and CD8+ peripheral blood T cells from healthy controls and from patients with patchy or totalis/universalis alopecia areata. Biopsies were taken from tofacitinib-treated patients at baseline and again at 4 and 24 weeks into treatment, and several of those patients also had a later scalp biopsy. Scalp clonality was compared among normal scalp (n=4), patchy alopecia areata scalp (n=8), and alopecia totalis/universalis scalp (n=8). The RNA source kit depended on sample type: the PAXgene miRNA kit for fixed scalp, the miRNeasy kit for PBMCs, and the RNeasy kit for mouse skin. TCRbeta CDR3 regions were amplified by immunoSEQ multiplex PCR using 35 Vbeta forward and 13 Jbeta reverse primers. The paper as a whole reports these results and caveats: With tofacitinib, both scalp clonality and the number of expanded CD8+ clones among the top 100 scalp clones went down significantly. Shared TCR sequences between patients were less evident than in mice, which may be partly attributable to HLA diversity in the patient population. Many expanded lesional clones were found to persist in scalp and blood during tofacitinib treatment, and relapse after treatment cessation may be partly explained by this persistence. Because the treated cohort was small and had just a single nonresponder, larger studies are needed to establish links between baseline CD8+ expansion and response. Compared with normal scalp, lesional scalp had higher clonality and more expanded CD8+ clones, particularly in alopecia totalis/universalis, a pattern that suggests antigenic drive. Unlike mouse skin, where gammadelta T cells dominate, normal human skin contains resident alphabeta T cells that get sequenced too, which complicates analysis of the scalp TCR repertoire.

Germline trimming: 4 bases from V, 10 bases from J; junction bases outside gene matches: 11. The CDR3 spans 15 residues, from the cysteine through the phenylalanine. The entry retains the CDR3 DNA only, 45 bases that are in frame from base 1. As encoded in the germline V gene, CDR1 is MNHEY while CDR2 is SVGAGI. The sample's treatment or condition label, decoded: oral pan-JAK inhibitor, 5-10 mg twice daily. Peripheral blood and lesional scalp punch biopsies were obtained from patients with alopecia areata. PBMCs were separated by density centrifugation and stained for CD3, CD4 and CD8, after which CD4+ and CD8+ T cells were sorted on a FACSAria. Library construction relied on the immunoSEQ multiplex PCR assay. RNA was extracted from all samples and reverse transcribed into cDNA as template for TCR sequencing. First-strand cDNA was synthesized using SuperScript III with a 2:1 mix of oligo-dT and random hexamers. A synthetic immune receptor repertoire was used to assess amplification bias, and residual bias was removed computationally. Turning to the authors' computational methods: After raw reads were preprocessed to remove errors, the CDR3 was defined following IMGT conventions as running from the conserved cysteine to phenylalanine. To get clonality, Shannon entropy was normalized by log2 of the number of productive unique TCRs and the result was subtracted from 1. Whether scalp clones were CD4 or CD8 was inferred by matching scalp TCRbeta sequences against CD4 and CD8 repertoires sorted from blood. TCRdb stores this immuneACCESS table with in-frame sequences only. Part of the clones is absent; in the studies checked, under half of the shortfall reflects unresolved V genes, and no reason is known for the rest. V and J calls and clone size are given by that table; D and trimming were obtained from the DNA. The sample table lists a few hundred thousand clones, around two fifths of them with a count of one. Around 0.48% of the sample comes from the top ten.

As regards this clone: It has no known antigen specificity. Base-call qualities are not available, and no considerably larger clone is one nucleotide away.

The sequences come from CD4+ T cells sorted from blood, collected around week 31, from a patient treated with tofacitinib. This TCR was recovered from a human donor with alopecia areata. The sequence joins TRBV6-5 to TRBJ2-1; 9 junctional bases match TRBD2. The sequenced DNA is TGTGCCAGCAGTTCCCGGGGCTGGCGGGAGGGCGAGCAGTTCTTC. Its protein is CASSSRGWREGEQFF.